The clone carrying this T cell receptor (beta chain) was observed a handful of times. Its antigen is not identified. Germline assignment: CDR1 KGHDR and CDR2 SFDVKD. The CDR3 is 13 amino acids. The V and J ends lost 7 bases and 7 bases respectively, with 15 bases between them. Time point indicated: newly diagnosed GD, antithyroid drugs for less than 3 months. PBMCs provided the RNA from which the TCR library was made. The data originate from a study of regulatory T cells in long-lasting Graves disease. Study-level results: Analyses excluded thyroid tissue, covering peripheral blood alone. TRBV28 was favored in persistent disease, as were TRBJ1-2 and TRBJ2-5.

Relying on iRepertoire HTBI primers and Arm-PCR of CDR3 regions, the team built TCR beta libraries. Each CDR3 protein is one row after TCRdb ran MiXCR on the multiplex PCR reads. The table records 580,000 or so distinct CDR3 sequences, about 16% of them present only once. These data also formed part of another study, on T cells in Graves' hyperthyroidism and ophthalmopathy.

The sequence came from a man aged 18 to 30 with Graves disease. Source: peripheral blood mononuclear cells (PBMCs), taken at new diagnosis, from a patient treated with antithyroid drugs. The chain links TRBV24-1 to TRBJ1-1; maybe TRBD1 (5 bases). CDR3 region: CATSRRDGFEAFF. The CDR3 DNA reads TGTGCCACCAGCCGACGGGACGGATTTGAAGCTTTCTTT.